This T cell receptor (beta chain) was found in a study of blood T cell repertoires in COVID-19. Study-level background: Italy, Spain and the United States were the sources of the convalescent and acute COVID-19 samples. PBMCs, B-cell-depleted T cells, or T cells provided the cDNA or gDNA that made up the material.

This clone was seen only once. The ends were cut back, 2 bases at V and 9 bases at J, with 14 bases in the middle. This CDR3 has 13 residues. Methods used by the authors: Amplification of reference gene primers provided the estimated nucleated cell counts. Method: immunoSEQ multiplex PCR; TCRdb's copy keeps in-frame clones and lacks some. The DNA gave D and trimming, while V, J and clone size come from that table. The sample yields roughly 57,000 clones, about 93% seen once. This clonotype was obtained from a man aged 80 or over with acute or convalescent COVID-19. What was sequenced was peripheral blood. The V and J genes are TRBV12-3 or TRBV12-4 and TRBJ2-7, with D perhaps TRBD2 (7 bases). The CDR3 is CASSLHRGAGQYF. In nucleotides, the CDR3 is TGTGCCAGCAGTTTACATCGGGGGGCTGGGCAGTACTTC.